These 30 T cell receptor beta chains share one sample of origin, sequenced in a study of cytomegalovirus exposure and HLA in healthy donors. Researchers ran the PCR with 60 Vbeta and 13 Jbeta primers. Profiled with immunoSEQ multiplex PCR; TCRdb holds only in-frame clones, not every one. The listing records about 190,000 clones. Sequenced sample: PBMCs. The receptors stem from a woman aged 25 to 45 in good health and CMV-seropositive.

In nucleotides, the CDR3 is TGCGCCAGCAGCCAAGAGGCAGGGGGCTACAACGAGCAGTACTTC. Translated: CASSQEAGGYNEQYF. The rearrangement links TRBV4-3 to TRBJ2-7; 8 bases fit TRBD1. CDR1 is LGHNA and CDR2 is YSLEER in the germline V gene. V shed 0 bases, J shed 5 bases, and the junction held 6 bases outside the gene matches. This CDR3 comprises 15 residues.

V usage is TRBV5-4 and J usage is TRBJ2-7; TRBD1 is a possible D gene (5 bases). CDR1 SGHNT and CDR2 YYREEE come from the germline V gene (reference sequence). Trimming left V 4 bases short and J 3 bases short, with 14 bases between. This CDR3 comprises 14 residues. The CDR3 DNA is TGTGCCAGCAGCCTGCGACAGAGTCTCTACGAGCAGTACTTC. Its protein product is CASSLRQSLYEQYF.

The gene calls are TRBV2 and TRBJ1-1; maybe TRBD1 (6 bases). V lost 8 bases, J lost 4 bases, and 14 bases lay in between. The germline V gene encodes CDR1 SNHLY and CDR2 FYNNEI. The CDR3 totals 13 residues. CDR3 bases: TGTGCCAGCCTTTTAAACAGGGCCACTGAAGCTTTCTTT. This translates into CASLLNRATEAFF.

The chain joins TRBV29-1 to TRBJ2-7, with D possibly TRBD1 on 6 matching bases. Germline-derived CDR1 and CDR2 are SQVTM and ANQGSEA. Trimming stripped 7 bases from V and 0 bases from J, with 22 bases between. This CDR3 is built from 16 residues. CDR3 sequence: CSAGGFDRLSSYEQYF. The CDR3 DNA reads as TGCAGCGCTGGGGGTTTTGACAGGTTAAGCTCCTACGAGCAGTACTTC.

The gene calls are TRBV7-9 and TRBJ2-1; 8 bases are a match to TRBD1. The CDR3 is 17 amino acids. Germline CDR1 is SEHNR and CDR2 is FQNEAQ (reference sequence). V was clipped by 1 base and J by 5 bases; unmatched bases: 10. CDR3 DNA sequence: TGTGCCAGCAGCTTAGGGCTTTGGGGACAGGATGACAATGAGCAGTTCTTC. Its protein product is CASSLGLWGQDDNEQFF.

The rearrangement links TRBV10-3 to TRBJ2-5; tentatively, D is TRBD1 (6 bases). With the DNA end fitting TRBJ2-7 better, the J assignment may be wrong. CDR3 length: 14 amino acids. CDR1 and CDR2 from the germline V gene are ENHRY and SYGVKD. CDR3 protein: CATLPQGAFYEQYF. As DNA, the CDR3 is TGTGCCACCCTACCACAGGGCGCCTTCTACGAGCAGTACTTC.

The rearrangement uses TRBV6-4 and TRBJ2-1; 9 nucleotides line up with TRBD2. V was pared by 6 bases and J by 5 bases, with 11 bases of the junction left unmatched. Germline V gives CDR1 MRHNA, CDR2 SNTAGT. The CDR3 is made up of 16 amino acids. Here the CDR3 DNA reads TGTGCCAGCAGCCTGGCCCCGAGCGGGAGGAACAATGAGCAGTTCTTC. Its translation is CASSLAPSGRNNEQFF.

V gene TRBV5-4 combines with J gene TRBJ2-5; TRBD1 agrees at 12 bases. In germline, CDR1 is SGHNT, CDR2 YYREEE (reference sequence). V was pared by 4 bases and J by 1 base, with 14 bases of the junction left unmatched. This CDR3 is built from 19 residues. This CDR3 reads CASSPGQGARYPSQETQYF. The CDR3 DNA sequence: TGTGCCAGCAGCCCGGGACAGGGGGCGCGTTATCCGTCCCAAGAGACCCAGTACTTC.

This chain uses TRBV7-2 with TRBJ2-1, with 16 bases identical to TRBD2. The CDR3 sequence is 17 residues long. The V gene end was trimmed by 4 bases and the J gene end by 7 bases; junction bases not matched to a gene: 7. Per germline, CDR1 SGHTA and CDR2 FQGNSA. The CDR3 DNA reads TGTGCCAGCAGCTCCGGGACTAGCGGGAGGGCCGGTAATGAGCAGTTCTTC. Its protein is CASSSGTSGRAGNEQFF. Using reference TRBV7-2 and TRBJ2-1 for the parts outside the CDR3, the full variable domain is GAGVSQSPSNKVTEKGKDVELRCDPISGHTALYWYRQSLGQGLEFLIYFQGNSAPDKSGLPSDRFSAERTGGSVSTLTIQRTQQEDSAVYLCASSSGTSGRAGNEQFFGPGTRLTVL.

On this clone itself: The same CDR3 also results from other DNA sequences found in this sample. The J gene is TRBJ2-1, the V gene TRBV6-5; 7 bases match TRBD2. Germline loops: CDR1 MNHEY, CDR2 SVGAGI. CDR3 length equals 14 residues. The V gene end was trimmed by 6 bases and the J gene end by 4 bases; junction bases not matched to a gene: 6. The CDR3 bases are TGTGCCAGCAGGGCGAATAGCGGGTACAATGAGCAGTTCTTC. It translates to CASRANSGYNEQFF.

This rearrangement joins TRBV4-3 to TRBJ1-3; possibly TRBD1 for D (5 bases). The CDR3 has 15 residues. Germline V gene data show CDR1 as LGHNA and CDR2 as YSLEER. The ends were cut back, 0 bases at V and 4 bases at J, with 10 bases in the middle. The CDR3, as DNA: TGCGCCAGCAGCCAAGAAGTGGCAGGGGGAAACACCATATATTTT. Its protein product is CASSQEVAGGNTIYF.

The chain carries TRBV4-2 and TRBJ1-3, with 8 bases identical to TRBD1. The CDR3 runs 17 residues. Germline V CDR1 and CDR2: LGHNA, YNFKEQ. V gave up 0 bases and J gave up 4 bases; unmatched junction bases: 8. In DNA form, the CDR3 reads TGTGCCAGCAGCCAAGAATTGACAGGGGCGGGGGGAAACACCATATATTTT. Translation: CASSQELTGAGGNTIYF.

CDR3 in DNA: TGTGCCAGCAGCCCGGGACAGGGTGGCACCGGGGAGCTGTTTTTT. Translation: CASSPGQGGTGELFF. The chain is built from TRBV11-3 and TRBJ2-2; 9 nucleotides match TRBD1. The CDR3 is 15 residues long. Germline CDR1 is SGHNT and CDR2 is YENEEA. V lost 5 bases and J lost 4; bases outside the gene matches: 5.

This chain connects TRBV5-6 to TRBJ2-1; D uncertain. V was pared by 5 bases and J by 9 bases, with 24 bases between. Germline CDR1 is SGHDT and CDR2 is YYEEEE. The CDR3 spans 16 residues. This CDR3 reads CASRLTSARYHSEQFF. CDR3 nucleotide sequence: TGTGCCAGCAGACTAACGTCGGCTAGATATCATAGTGAGCAGTTCTTC.

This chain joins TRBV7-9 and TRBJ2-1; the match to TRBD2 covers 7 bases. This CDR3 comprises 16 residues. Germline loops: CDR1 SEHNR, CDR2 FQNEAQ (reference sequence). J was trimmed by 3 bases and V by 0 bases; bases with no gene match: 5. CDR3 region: CASSLATRGYYNEQFF. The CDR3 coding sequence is TGTGCCAGCAGCTTAGCGACGCGGGGGTACTACAATGAGCAGTTCTTC.

In DNA, the CDR3 is TGTGCCAGCAGCCCACAGGCTCCAGATACGCAGTATTTT. Residues: CASSPQAPDTQYF. This sequence joins TRBV9 and TRBJ2-3; a possible D gene is TRBD1 (5 bases). The CDR3 length is 13 residues. Germline V gene lookup returns CDR1 SGDLS and CDR2 YYNGEE. V gave up 4 bases and J gave up 4 bases, with 10 bases separating them.

CDR3 coding DNA: TGTGCCAGCAGCTCGGGACTAGCGGGAGTGGCAGATACGCAGTATTTT. Translating gives CASSSGLAGVADTQYF. This chain uses TRBV7-2 with TRBJ2-3; 14 nucleotides align to TRBD2. The length of the CDR3 is 16 residues. CDR1 and CDR2 (germline): SGHTA, FQGNSA. The junction had 4 bases not matched to a gene; V was cut back by 4 bases and J by 4 bases.

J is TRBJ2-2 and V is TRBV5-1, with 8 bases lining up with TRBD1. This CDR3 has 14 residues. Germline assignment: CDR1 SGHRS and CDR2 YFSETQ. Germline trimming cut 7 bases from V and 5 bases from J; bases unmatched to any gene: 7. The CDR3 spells CASDRTGGTGELFF. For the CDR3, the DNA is TGCGCCAGCGACCGAACAGGGGGGACCGGGGAGCTGTTTTTT.

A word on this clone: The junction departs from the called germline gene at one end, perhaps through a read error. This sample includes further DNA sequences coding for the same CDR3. The CDR3 protein is CASRRRDRGKGTEAFF. CDR3 nucleotide sequence: TGCGCCAGCAGACGACGGGACAGGGGTAAGGGCACTGAGGCTTTCTTT. The rearrangement uses TRBV5-1 and TRBJ1-1; 10 bases match TRBD1. From germline, CDR1 is SGHRS and CDR2 YFSETQ. This CDR3 region has 16 residues.

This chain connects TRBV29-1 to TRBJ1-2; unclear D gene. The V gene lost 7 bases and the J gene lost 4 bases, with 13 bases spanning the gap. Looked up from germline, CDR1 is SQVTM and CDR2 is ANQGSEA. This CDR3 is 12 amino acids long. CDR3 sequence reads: CSALRDIYGYTF. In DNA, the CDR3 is TGCAGCGCCTTACGAGACATCTATGGCTACACCTTC.

The CDR3 DNA follows: TGTGCCAGCAGTGAAGTTGCGGGATTAGGGTATGGCTACACCTTC. Translated: CASSEVAGLGYGYTF. The chain employs TRBV6-1 and TRBJ1-2, with D unresolved. V lost 1 base and J lost 5, with 14 bases in between. Germline V lookup: CDR1 MNHNS, CDR2 SASEGT. The CDR3 runs to 15 residues.

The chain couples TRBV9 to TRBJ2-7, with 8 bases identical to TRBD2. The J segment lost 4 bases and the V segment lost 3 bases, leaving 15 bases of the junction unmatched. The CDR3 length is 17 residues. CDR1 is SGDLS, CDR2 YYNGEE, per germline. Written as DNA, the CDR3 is TGTGCCAGCAGCGAGGGGGGTACTAGCGGAACTCTTTACGAGCAGTACTTC. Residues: CASSEGGTSGTLYEQYF.

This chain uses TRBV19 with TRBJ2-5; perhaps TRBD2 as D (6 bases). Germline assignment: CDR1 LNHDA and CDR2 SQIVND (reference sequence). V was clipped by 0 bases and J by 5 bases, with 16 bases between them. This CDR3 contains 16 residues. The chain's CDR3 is CASSIDHSGGSETQYF. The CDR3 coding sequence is TGTGCCAGTAGTATAGATCATTCCGGGGGTTCGGAGACCCAGTACTTC.

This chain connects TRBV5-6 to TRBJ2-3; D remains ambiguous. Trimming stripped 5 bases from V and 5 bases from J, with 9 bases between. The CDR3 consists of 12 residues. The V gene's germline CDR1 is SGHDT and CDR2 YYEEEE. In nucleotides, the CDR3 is TGTGCCAGCAGGTTTGTCGGAGATACGCAGTATTTT. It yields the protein CASRFVGDTQYF.

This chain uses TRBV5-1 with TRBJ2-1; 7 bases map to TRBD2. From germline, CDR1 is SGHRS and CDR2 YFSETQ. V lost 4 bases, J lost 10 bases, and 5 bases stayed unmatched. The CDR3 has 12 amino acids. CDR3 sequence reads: CASSTTLAEQFF. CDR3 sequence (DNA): TGCGCCAGCAGCACAACACTAGCGGAGCAGTTCTTC.

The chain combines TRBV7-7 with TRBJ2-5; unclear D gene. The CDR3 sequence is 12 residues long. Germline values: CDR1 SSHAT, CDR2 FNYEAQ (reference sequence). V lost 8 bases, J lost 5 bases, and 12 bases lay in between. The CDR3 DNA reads TGTGCCAGCGGTGGGTCCGGGGAGACCCAGTACTTC. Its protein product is CASGGSGETQYF.

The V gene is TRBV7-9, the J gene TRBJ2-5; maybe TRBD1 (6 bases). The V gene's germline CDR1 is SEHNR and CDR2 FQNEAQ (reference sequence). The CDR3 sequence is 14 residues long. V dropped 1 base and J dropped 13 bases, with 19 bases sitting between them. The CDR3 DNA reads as TGTGCCAGCAGCTTAGTTATGCCCGGCAGGGGTTGGTACTTC. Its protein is CASSLVMPGRGWYF.

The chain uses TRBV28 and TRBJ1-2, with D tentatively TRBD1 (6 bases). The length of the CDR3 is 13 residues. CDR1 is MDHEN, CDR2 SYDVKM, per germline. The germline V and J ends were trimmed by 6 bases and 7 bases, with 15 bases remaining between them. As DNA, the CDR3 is TGTGCCAGCAGCCTCGACAGGACCGCTGGCTACACCTTC. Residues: CASSLDRTAGYTF.

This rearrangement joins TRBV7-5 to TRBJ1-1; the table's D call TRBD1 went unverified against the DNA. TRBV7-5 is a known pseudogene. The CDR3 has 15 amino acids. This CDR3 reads CVRSSWTGGEAEAFF. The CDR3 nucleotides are TGTGTCAGAAGCTCGTGGACAGGGGGCGAGGCTGAAGCTTTCTTT.

The CDR3 region has the DNA TGTGCCATCAACCAGGGGGGTGGTCAGCCCCAGCATTTT. Protein sequence: CAINQGGGQPQHF. The rearrangement uses TRBV10-3 and TRBJ1-5, with 7 bases that match TRBD1. V gave up 7 bases and J gave up 6 bases; unmatched junction bases: 6. CDR1 is ENHRY, CDR2 SYGVKD, per germline. CDR3 length equals 13 residues.